This is a list of T cell receptor beta chains from one sample in a study of blood T cell dynamics during melanoma immunotherapy. The table came from immunoSEQ multiplex PCR; TCRdb's copy has only in-frame clones and leaves some out. The sample has more than 10,000 clones; under 95% are singletons. Here the sequenced sample was effector memory CD8+ T cells from blood, taken from a patient treated with checkpoint blockade. The receptors stem from a human donor with melanoma. Each CDR3 is given with its conserved first and last residue. D genes are given only for firm matches. Not all rows give a size; the values are once, few, many and, for expanded clones, a class.

clone_size | j_call | v_call | d_call | cdr3_nt | cdr3_aa
- | TRBJ2-6 | TRBV4-1 | - | TGCGCCAGCAGCGTACCCACAGGGACTGGGGCCAACGTCCTGACTTTC | CASSVPTGTGANVLTF
few | TRBJ2-7 | TRBV7-9 | - | TGTGCCAGCAGCTCTACGGCCAGGGAAATCTACGAGCAGTACTTC | CASSSTAREIYEQYF
- | TRBJ1-3 | TRBV21-1 | - | TGTGCCAGCAGCAAAGAGCGGGCAGCCGGAAACACCATATATTTT | CASSKERAAGNTIYF
- | TRBJ1-2 | TRBV9 | - | TGTGCCAGCAGCCCCCTTTCGGCCGCCGAAGGGGATGGCTACACCTTC | CASSPLSAAEGDGYTF
- | TRBJ2-3 | TRBV9 | - | TGTGCCAGCAGCGTAGAGGAAGGGTTGACAGATACGCAGTATTTT | CASSVEEGLTDTQYF
- | TRBJ1-1 | TRBV27 | TRBD1 | TGTGCCAGCAGTCTGACAGGGACTGAAGCTTTCTTT | CASSLTGTEAFF
once | TRBJ2-5 | TRBV19 | TRBD1 | TGTGCCAGTAGTATACGGGACAGGGTTTCAGAGACCCAGTACTTC | CASSIRDRVSETQYF
- | TRBJ2-1 | TRBV14 | TRBD1 | TGTGCCAGCAGCCCACCCTACTCGGACAGGTACGGCTACAATGAGCAGTTCTTC | CASSPPYSDRYGYNEQFF
- | TRBJ2-7 | TRBV27 | - | TGTGCCAGCAGTCCCGGGACTGGGTACGAGCAGTACTTC | CASSPGTGYEQYF
- | TRBJ1-1 | TRBV25-1 | TRBD1 | TGTGCCAGCAGTGAACCCGGGACAGGCGTTTTGAATGAAGCTTTCTTT | CASSEPGTGVLNEAFF
- | TRBJ2-7 | TRBV13 | - | TGTGCCAGCAGCTTAGGTCCGTCCTACGAGCAGTACTTC | CASSLGPSYEQYF
- | TRBJ1-2 | TRBV27 | - | TGTGCCAGCTGGACAATATCGGGAGGTGGCTACACCTTC | CASWTISGGGYTF
- | TRBJ2-5 | TRBV13 | TRBD2 | TGTGCCAGCAGCTCGGGGACTAGCGGGGAAGAGACCCAGTACTTC | CASSSGTSGEETQYF
- | TRBJ1-1 | TRBV19 | - | TGTGCCAGTAGTATAGGACAATCCGGCGCTGAAGCTTTCTTT | CASSIGQSGAEAFF
once | TRBJ2-5 | TRBV11-2 | - | TGTGCCAGCAGCCTTTTTCCAGAGACCCAGTACTTC | CASSLFPETQYF
once | TRBJ1-1 | TRBV30 | - | TGTGCCTGGAGTCAGGGGATGAACACTGAAGCTTTCTTT | CAWSQGMNTEAFF
- | TRBJ2-7 | TRBV5-1 | TRBD1 | TGCGCCAGCAGCCGAGGGACAGGGGTGGCCTACGAGCAGTACTTC | CASSRGTGVAYEQYF
- | TRBJ2-1 | TRBV7-3 | - | TGTGCCAGCAGCTTACTAGTCGTGGAGTACAATGAGCAGTTCTTC | CASSLLVVEYNEQFF
- | TRBJ2-1 | TRBV5-6 | TRBD2 | TGTGCCAGCAGCCCAACTAGCGGGGGGTACAATGAGCAGTTCTTC | CASSPTSGGYNEQFF
- | TRBJ2-7 | TRBV4-1 | - | TGCGCCAGCAGCCCGGGCCCCTCCTACGAGCAGTACTTC | CASSPGPSYEQYF
- | TRBJ2-1 | TRBV9 | - | TGTGCCAGCAGCATCCGTAGAGACAATGAGCAGTTCTTC | CASSIRRDNEQFF
- | TRBJ2-7 | TRBV5-1 | TRBD1 | TGCGCCAGCAGCTTGGGACAGGGGTTACGAACGTACGAGCAGTACTTC | CASSLGQGLRTYEQYF
- | TRBJ2-1 | TRBV19 | - | TGTGCCACAACACCGGGTCTAGCGATAATGTACAATGAGCAGTTCTTC | CATTPGLAIMYNEQFF
- | TRBJ1-5 | TRBV19 | TRBD1 | TGTGCCAGTAGCGGGACAGGGGGACCCAATCAGCCCCAGCATTTT | CASSGTGGPNQPQHF
- | TRBJ2-3 | TRBV6-1 | - | TGTGCCAGCAGCCGCTTCACAGATACGCAGTATTTT | CASSRFTDTQYF
- | TRBJ2-1 | TRBV7-6 | - | TGTGCCAGCAGCTTAGGGACAGGGAGGGATGAGCAGTTCTTC | CASSLGTGRDEQFF
few | TRBJ1-2 | TRBV7-9 | - | TGTGCCAGCAGCTTTCCGGCGGGGGACTATGGCTACACCTTC | CASSFPAGDYGYTF
- | TRBJ2-7 | TRBV28 | - | TGTGCCAGCAGTTCGACAGGCGGCAGCGAATTCCCGGACGAGCAGTACTTC | CASSSTGGSEFPDEQYF
- | TRBJ2-1 | TRBV2 | TRBD2 | TGTGCCAGCAGTGATACGACTAGCGGGATATACAATGAGCAGTTCTTC | CASSDTTSGIYNEQFF
- | TRBJ1-1 | TRBV18 | - | TGTGCCAGCTCCGTACGGGGGGGAACTGAAGCTTTCTTT | CASSVRGGTEAFF
- | TRBJ1-5 | TRBV4-3 | - | TGCGCCAGCAGCCAAGATCGGTGGGGGCCTCAGCCCCAGCATTTT | CASSQDRWGPQPQHF
- | TRBJ2-1 | TRBV6-5 | TRBD1 | TGTGCCAGCAGTTACACTCCCGGGACAGACTACAATGAGCAGTTCTTC | CASSYTPGTDYNEQFF
- | TRBJ2-7 | TRBV27 | - | TGTGCCAGCAGTTTGGGATTCTCCTACGAGCAGTACTTC | CASSLGFSYEQYF
- | TRBJ1-2 | TRBV7-9 | TRBD1 | TGTGCCAGCAGCCTGGGGACAGCCTATGGCTACACCTTC | CASSLGTAYGYTF
- | TRBJ1-1 | TRBV29-1 | - | TGCAGCGTTGGACTCGCAGGGAGTACTGAAGCTTTCTTT | CSVGLAGSTEAFF
- | TRBJ2-2 | TRBV4-3 | - | TGCGCCAGCAGCGCGATCGGGACACACACCGGGGAGCTGTTTTTT | CASSAIGTHTGELFF
- | TRBJ1-2 | TRBV29-1 | - | TGCAGCGTTGAGACAAAAGGCTACACCTTC | CSVETKGYTF
- | TRBJ2-2 | TRBV28 | - | TGTGCCAGCAGTTTATCCGCGGGACTTACCGGGGAGCTGTTTTTT | CASSLSAGLTGELFF
- | TRBJ2-3 | TRBV28 | TRBD2 | TGTGCCAGCAGTTTGCCAGCGGGAGAACGCACAGATACGCAGTATTTT | CASSLPAGERTDTQYF
- | TRBJ2-3 | TRBV9 | TRBD1 | TGTGCCAGCAAGGGGACAGGGGGCACAGATACGCAGTATTTT | CASKGTGGTDTQYF
- | TRBJ2-1 | TRBV7-9 | TRBD2 | TGTGCCAGCAGCTTAGCGTTCGGTAGCGGGAGGTCGTCCTACAATGAGCAGTTCTTC | CASSLAFGSGRSSYNEQFF
- | TRBJ2-1 | TRBV5-5 | TRBD2 | TGTGCCAGCAGCTGGGGACTAGCGGGAGGTAATGAGCAGTTCTTC | CASSWGLAGGNEQFF
- | TRBJ2-1 | TRBV5-1 | TRBD2 | TGCGCCAGCAGCTGGGGACTAGCGGAGGGCAATGAGCAGTTCTTC | CASSWGLAEGNEQFF
once | TRBJ2-5 | TRBV21-1 | - | TGTGCCAGCAGCAAAAGGCTAACGGACAGTTTCCAAGAGACCCAGTACTTC | CASSKRLTDSFQETQYF
- | TRBJ2-5 | TRBV28 | - | TGTGCCAGCATCCCAGGGGCAGGGTACCAAGAGACCCAGTACTTC | CASIPGAGYQETQYF